A selection of T cell receptor beta chains follows, all from one sample in a study of cytomegalovirus exposure and HLA in healthy donors. The repertoire was sequenced with immunoSEQ multiplex PCR; TCRdb's copy has only in-frame clones and lacks some. This table holds some 90,000 clones, roughly three quarters found once. Sequenced sample: PBMCs. The receptor source for this set is a man between 40 and 49 years old in good health and CMV-seronegative. CDR3s include the opening cysteine and the closing phenylalanine or tryptophan. D genes are given only for firm matches. Expanded clones get a size class; other rows say once, few or many, or leave the size out.

d_call,j_call,v_call,clone_size,cdr3_nt,cdr3_aa
-,TRBJ1-5,TRBV5-4,-,TGTGCCAGCAGCTTGGAGGGAGACAATCAGCCCCAGCATTTT,CASSLEGDNQPQHF
TRBD1,TRBJ2-7,TRBV7-6,-,TGTGCCAGCAGCTCCACCCGGGACAGGCACGAGCAGTACTTC,CASSSTRDRHEQYF
TRBD2,TRBJ2-5,TRBV28,-,TGTGCCAGCAGTTTGTGGACTGGACTAGCGGGGTCCCAAGAGACCCAGTACTTC,CASSLWTGLAGSQETQYF
-,TRBJ1-6,TRBV19,-,TGTGCCAGTAGGTCTTGGGAGGACAACTCTAATTCACCCCTCCACTTT,CASRSWEDNSNSPLHF
TRBD1,TRBJ2-3,TRBV5-1,once,TGCGCCAGCAGCCGGTCTGTGGGACAGGGAGTCACAGATACGCAGTATTTT,CASSRSVGQGVTDTQYF
-,TRBJ2-2,TRBV5-1,-,TGCGCCAGCAGCATCTCCGGGGAGCTGTTTTTT,CASSISGELFF
-,TRBJ1-2,TRBV5-4,-,TGTGCCAGCAGCTTGGTAGGAGAAATGGGCTATGGCTACACCTTC,CASSLVGEMGYGYTF
-,TRBJ2-4,TRBV2,-,TGTGCCAGCAGTGAAGCGGGGCAAGCACTAGCCAAAAACATTCAGTACTTC,CASSEAGQALAKNIQYF
TRBD1,TRBJ2-7,TRBV6-6,-,TGTGCTAGCAGTTACCCCGGGACAGTCGACGAGCAGTACTTC,CASSYPGTVDEQYF
TRBD1,TRBJ1-1,TRBV5-1,once,TGCGCCAGCAGTTCAGACCCCCCTGGGACAGGGAACACTGAAGCTTTCTTT,CASSSDPPGTGNTEAFF
-,TRBJ2-1,TRBV29-1,-,TGCAGCGTTGTGTGGGAACAACAGGCGAATGAGCAGTTCTTC,CSVVWEQQANEQFF
-,TRBJ1-1,TRBV30,few,TGTGCCTGGAGAGACAGCTGGAACACTGAAGCTTTCTTT,CAWRDSWNTEAFF
-,TRBJ1-1,TRBV6-5,-,TGTGCCAGCAGTCCTGACACCCTGAACACTGAAGCTTTCTTT,CASSPDTLNTEAFF
-,TRBJ1-5,TRBV6-1,-,TGTGCCAGCAGTGATGGGGGGGGGAGAATATTTCCCCAGCATTTT,CASSDGGGRIFPQHF
TRBD1,TRBJ2-7,TRBV29-1,-,TGCAGCGTGACAGGGGCCTCCTACGAGCAGTACTTC,CSVTGASYEQYF
TRBD1,TRBJ2-7,TRBV6-1,-,TGTGCCAGCCGGGACAGGGGTACCTACGAGCAGTACTTC,CASRDRGTYEQYF
-,TRBJ1-2,TRBV6-5,-,TGTGCCAGCAGTCCAGGGTTAACGAACTATGGCTACACCTTC,CASSPGLTNYGYTF
-,TRBJ1-5,TRBV2,-,TGTGCCAGCAGTTATGACAATGTGGCTCAGCCCCAGCATTTT,CASSYDNVAQPQHF
-,TRBJ2-5,TRBV5-1,few,TGCGCCAGCAGCTTGACTGGGGGGAATGGCGTAGAGACCCAGTACTTC,CASSLTGGNGVETQYF
-,TRBJ1-4,TRBV15,-,TGTGCCACCAGCTCAGCGCCAGAAACTAATGAAAAACTGTTTTTT,CATSSAPETNEKLFF
-,TRBJ1-1,TRBV2,-,TGTGCCAGCAGTCGCGAGACACAAACGGTCACTGAAGCTTTCTTT,CASSRETQTVTEAFF
-,TRBJ2-4,TRBV5-1,once,TGCGCCAGCAGCCACGGACTGGAGCTAGCCAAAAACATTCAGTACTTC,CASSHGLELAKNIQYF
-,TRBJ1-4,TRBV10-3,-,TGTGCCATCAGTGCGTTCGGGGAGGGGAGTGAAAAACTGTTTTTT,CAISAFGEGSEKLFF
TRBD1,TRBJ2-7,TRBV12-5,-,TGTGCTAGTGGTTTGGGCCGGGACAGGGGGTCCGACGAGCAGTACTTC,CASGLGRDRGSDEQYF
TRBD1,TRBJ1-6,TRBV28,-,TGTGCCAGCACCCTTGGACAGGGGGGCATCTCCTATAATTCACCCCTCCACTTT,CASTLGQGGISYNSPLHF
-,TRBJ2-3,TRBV5-1,-,TGCGCCAGCAGCCCTGGACAGCCAACTAGCACAGATACGCAGTATTTT,CASSPGQPTSTDTQYF
TRBD1,TRBJ1-1,TRBV5-1,-,TGCGCCAGCAGCTTAAGGACAGGGAACACTGAAGCTTTCTTT,CASSLRTGNTEAFF
-,TRBJ1-1,TRBV5-1,once,TGCGCCAGCAGCTCGCGGGGTCAGGGAATCGGTAACACTGAAGCTTTCTTT,CASSSRGQGIGNTEAFF
-,TRBJ2-1,TRBV5-4,-,TGTGCCAGCAGCCCGGAGGCTTCCAGCTCCTACAATGAGCAGTTCTTC,CASSPEASSSYNEQFF